The present T cell receptor beta chain was sequenced within a study of cytomegalovirus exposure and HLA in healthy donors. The CDR3 consists of 14 residues. From germline, CDR1 is GTSNPN and CDR2 SVGIG (reference sequence). V lost 3 bases and J lost 8; bases outside the gene matches: 7. Amplification used 60 Vbeta primers and 13 Jbeta primers. Assay used: immunoSEQ multiplex PCR; TCRdb lists only in-frame clones, some missing. Of roughly 140,000 clones listed, about 80% are singletons. Sample: PBMCs. The chain couples TRBV30 to TRBJ1-4; 9 bases are a match to TRBD1. The sequence came from a man in his forties or fifties in good health and CMV-seronegative. DNA of the CDR3: TGTGCCTGGAGACGACAGGGGGTGGGAGAAAAACTGTTTTTT. Its translation: CAWRRQGVGEKLFF.